This T cell receptor beta chain was found in a study of T cell repertoires in cytomegalovirus infection. For the study at large: It was the public TCR beta signatures that indicated both CMV infection and matching HLA type.

V lost 2 bases, J lost 9 bases, and 17 bases lay in between. From germline, CDR1 is SGHNT and CDR2 YENEEA. The CDR3 runs to 15 residues. TCRdb re-derived calls from the reads in MiXCR, one entry per CDR3 protein. Of under 250,000 distinct CDR3 sequences listed, 9% to 15% were seen once; the top ten hold 1.5% to 2%. This chain joins TRBV11-3 and TRBJ2-1, with a weak D call TRBD2 (6 bases). The sample comprised PBMCs. This sequence was found in a human donor in good health (CMV status not recorded). Some clones in this sample may be carry-over from other donors' samples. The CDR3 reads CASSLREASSSEQFF. In DNA, the CDR3 is TGTGCCAGCAGCTTAAGGGAGGCCAGTAGCAGTGAGCAGTTCTTC.